Sequencing of this T cell receptor beta chain was carried out in a study of blood T cell repertoires in COVID-19 (TCRdb year 2020). At the level of the whole study: Samples from collaborators originated in the United States, Italy and Spain and spanned both the acute and convalescent phases of COVID-19. Deeply sampled blood TCRbeta repertoires from subjects exposed to, actively infected with, or recovered from COVID-19 were included in the dataset. The repertoires were made available in a free public database intended to serve as a resource for research on the immune response to SARS-CoV-2. The sample metadata nearly always contained a de-identified subject ID, COVID-19 status, age in years and sex. The material from the prospective study consisted of cDNA or gDNA derived from T cells, B-cell-depleted T cells, or PBMCs. Samples came from the ongoing ImmuneRACE study (first 160 participants) plus 1,254 subjects from 6 global collaborators. Where available, HLA class I and class II types were obtained from metadata supplied by the sample provider rather than from assay-based typing.

Beyond this particular receptor, the publication reports: How much clinical and demographic metadata was included differed by source and by participant, and the metadata was provided uncurated.

Participants in the prospective study were enrolled through a virtual design, were aged roughly 18 to 100 years, and lived in roughly 24 United States geographic areas. To assign participants to cohorts, the prospective study relied on clinical history that participants themselves reported in a screening survey and a study questionnaire. Mobile phlebotomists in the prospective study collected whole blood, serum and a nasopharyngeal or oropharyngeal swab from every participant. Over an approximately 2-month period, participants in the prospective study had the option of providing additional blood draws and questionnaires. Blood samples from the prospective study were shipped frozen or at room temperature prior to DNA extraction. Points on this clone: Its antigen remains undetermined. Base qualities were left out, and no much larger clone turns up one base away.

The germline V gene yields SGHDT for CDR1 and YYEEEE for CDR2. The CDR3 measures 15 amino acids from cysteine to phenylalanine. CDR3 DNA only is kept here, 45 bases in frame from base 1. Here V drops 2 bases and J drops 8 bases, and the junction holds 11 bases not matched to any gene. TCRbeta CDR3 regions were amplified from genomic DNA using the immunoSEQ Assay, a bias-controlled multiplex PCR. As for the authors' bioinformatics: The number of nucleated cells in each sample was estimated by amplification of reference gene primers within the assay. Sequence reads were collapsed and filtered to measure the absolute abundance of every unique TCRbeta CDR3 rearrangement. For each sample, productive Simpson clonality was calculated by taking the square root of Simpson's diversity index across productive rearrangements. The source is immuneACCESS, and TCRdb retained only in-frame sequences with V and J called. Part of the clones is not carried over; for the studies checked, unresolved V genes explain less than half of this, and the remainder is unexplained. The D gene and trimming were derived from the DNA, and the V and J assignments and clone size from that table. A total of 200,000 to 250,000 clones appear in this sample, over 75% of them only once. 9.1% of the sample is held by the ten biggest clonotypes.

The chain uses TRBV5-6 and TRBJ1-2; 8 central bases correspond to TRBD1. Sequenced sample: PBMCs or T cells enriched from blood (not recorded which). The source of this sequence is a woman aged 50 to 60 with acute COVID-19. The DNA reads TGTGCCAGCAGCTTTTTGACAGGGGCGCTGCTGGGCTACACCTTC. Translated, it gives CASSFLTGALLGYTF. Extended through the reference TRBV5-6 and TRBJ1-2 proteins, this CDR3 yields the full variable domain: DAGVTQSPTHLIKTRGQQVTLRCSPKSGHDTVSWYQQALGQGPQFIFQYYEEEERQRGNFPDRFSGHQFPNYSSELNVNALLLGDSALYLCASSFLTGALLGYTFGSGTRLTVV.